The present T cell receptor (beta chain) was sequenced within a study of response to subunit inactivated influenza vaccine. The CDR3 is 16 residues long. The germline V gene has CDR1 SGHTA and CDR2 FQGNSA. Trimming cost V 3 bases and J 4 bases; bases outside gene matches: 6. TCRdb re-analysed the RT-PCR reads in MiXCR, keeping a single row per CDR3 protein. The data show about 830,000 distinct CDR3 sequences, approximately 17% seen once. The TCR sequence derives from a middle-aged man who received an inactivated influenza vaccine. The material sequenced was PBMCs from blood, taken roughly 5 days after vaccination. The chain links TRBV7-2 to TRBJ2-3; 11 bases are a match to TRBD2. CDR3 nucleotides: TGTGCCAGCAGCTTTATTCCTAGCGGGAGGTCAGATACGCAGTATTTT. It translates to CASSFIPSGRSDTQYF.